This TCR beta chain was captured by sequencing in a study of regulatory T cells in long-lasting Graves disease. With iRepertoire HTBI primers and Arm-PCR of CDR3 regions, TCR beta libraries were built. Via MiXCR, TCRdb re-called the multiplex PCR reads, giving one row per CDR3 protein. The data hold around 450,000 distinct CDR3 sequences, with 20% to 25% observed a single time. The sample's time point: persistent/refractory GD, antithyroid drugs over 5 years with positive TRAb. Isolated PBMC RNA provided the starting material for the TCR library. The TCR comes from a female donor with Graves disease. The sample was peripheral blood mononuclear cells (PBMCs), taken when the disease was refractory, from a patient treated with antithyroid drugs.

CDR3 DNA: TGTGCCAGCAGCTTAGGGACAGCCAACTCCTACGAGCAGTACTTC. Amino acid sequence: CASSLGTANSYEQYF. This sequence joins TRBV11-2 and TRBJ2-7; the D gene is possibly TRBD1 (6 bases). The V and J ends lost 1 base and 0 bases respectively, with 10 bases between them. Looked up from germline, CDR1 is SGHAT and CDR2 is FQNNGV. This CDR3 contains 15 residues.